These 12 T cell receptor beta chains originate from one sample sequenced in a study of blood T cell repertoires in COVID-19. Clones were sequenced by immunoSEQ multiplex PCR, and TCRdb holds only the in-frame ones, with some missing. This sample has a few hundred thousand clones, with less than 90% found just once. Sequencing was done on a sample of peripheral blood. Receptor source: a man in his 60s with acute or convalescent COVID-19.

V is TRBV3-1 (or the pseudogene TRBV3-2) and J is TRBJ2-7; 7 nucleotides match TRBD2. V trimming: 4 bases; J trimming: 6 bases; junction bases outside the gene matches: 12. CDR1 is LGHDT and CDR2 is YNNKEL in the germline V gene (reference sequence). The CDR3 spans 15 residues. The CDR3 protein is CASSPPGLGTTEQYF. The CDR3 bases are TGTGCCAGCAGCCCCCCGGGGCTAGGGACTACCGAGCAGTACTTC.

J is TRBJ1-4 and V is TRBV27; D is undetermined. The CDR3 totals 14 residues. Trimming left V 4 bases short and J 2 bases short, with 8 bases between. Germline values: CDR1 MNHEY, CDR2 SMNVEV (reference sequence). CDR3 sequence: CASSSRTTNEKLFF. The CDR3 region has the DNA TGTGCCAGCAGTTCGAGGACTACTAATGAAAAACTGTTTTTT.

The chain has TRBV27 and TRBJ2-5; maybe TRBD2 (7 bases). Germline V lookup: CDR1 MNHEY, CDR2 SMNVEV (reference sequence). Deletions cut 6 bases from V and 4 bases from J, with 12 bases between. The length of the CDR3 is 13 residues. CDR3 amino acids: CASSPRGRETQYF. The CDR3, as DNA: TGTGCCAGCAGCCCGCGGGGGCGAGAGACCCAGTACTTC.

The V gene is TRBV9, the J gene TRBJ2-1; TRBD1 matches 10 bases. Germline V gene data show CDR1 as SGDLS and CDR2 as YYNGEE. The CDR3 contains 15 residues. With V trimmed by 0 bases and J by 5 bases, 2 bases remained unmatched. CDR3 bases: TGTGCCAGCAGCGTAGCGGGACAGGGGAACAATGAGCAGTTCTTC. Its translation: CASSVAGQGNNEQFF.

The V gene is TRBV10-3, the J gene TRBJ2-7, with D hard to call. This CDR3 has 11 residues. Germline V CDR1 and CDR2: ENHRY, SYGVKD. Trimming took off 3 bases at V and 6 bases at J, with 6 bases between the two ends. CDR3 sequence (DNA): TGTGCCATCAGTGAAGCTATCGAGCAGTACTTC. Protein product: CAISEAIEQYF.

Of note for this clone: Germline is not matched at one junction end, which may reflect a read error. V gene TRBV7-7 combines with J gene TRBJ2-2; 10 bases are shared with TRBD2. Germline CDR1 SSHAT, CDR2 FNYEAQ (reference sequence). This CDR3 is 16 amino acids long. The CDR3 is CASSLVLAGTTGELFF. The CDR3 coding sequence is TGTGCTAGCAGCTTAGTACTAGCGGGGACCACCGGGGAGCTGTTTTTT.

This clone was seen only a few times. The chain couples TRBV7-3 to TRBJ2-6; the D is unclear. This CDR3 contains 17 residues. Deletions cut 5 bases from V and 1 base from J, with 15 bases between. The V gene's germline CDR1 is SGHTA and CDR2 FQGTGA. Written as DNA, the CDR3 is TGTGCCAGCAGCCCGAGGCTGGCACGTTCTGGGGCCAACGTCCTGACTTTC. This encodes CASSPRLARSGANVLTF. Supplemented by reference TRBV7-3 and TRBJ2-6, the full variable domain reads GAGVSQTPSNKVTEKGKYVELRCDPISGHTALYWYRQSLGQGPEFLIYFQGTGAADDSGLPNDRFFAVRPEGSVSTLKIQRTERGDSAVYLCASSPRLARSGANVLTFGAGSRLTVL.

The V gene is TRBV29-1, the J gene TRBJ2-7; TRBD2 agrees at 8 bases. CDR1 and CDR2 (germline): SQVTM, ANQGSEA. V lost 7 bases, J lost 5 bases, and 16 bases stayed unmatched. The CDR3 covers 15 residues. CDR3 in amino acids: CSAGGNGRARDEQYF. Written as DNA, the CDR3 is TGCAGCGCCGGTGGGAACGGGAGGGCCAGGGACGAGCAGTACTTC.

The chain links TRBV15 to TRBJ1-3, with D possibly matching TRBD1 (5 bases). The germline V gene has CDR1 LNHNV and CDR2 YYDKDF (reference sequence). CDR3 length equals 17 residues. Trimming stripped 0 bases from V and 0 bases from J, with 12 bases between. This CDR3 reads CATSRDWGSFSGNTIYF. CDR3 DNA sequence: TGTGCCACCAGCAGAGATTGGGGCAGTTTCTCTGGAAACACCATATATTTT.

The gene calls are TRBV6-5 and TRBJ1-5, with 7 nucleotides matching TRBD1. V lost 5 bases to trimming and J lost 9 bases; unmatched junction nucleotides: 13. Germline loops: CDR1 MNHEY, CDR2 SVGAGI. This CDR3 has 15 residues. In nucleotides, the CDR3 is TGTGCCAGCAGTCGGACAGGAACTGGGAGAGGGCCCCAGCATTTT. Translation gives CASSRTGTGRGPQHF.

V and J are TRBV6-5 and TRBJ1-1, with a weak D call TRBD1 (5 bases). Trimming took 2 bases from V and 1 from J, leaving 5 bases between them. The CDR3 contains 13 residues. Germline loops: CDR1 MNHEY, CDR2 SVGAGI. CDR3 protein: CASSYDRNTEAFF. In DNA form, the CDR3 reads TGTGCCAGCAGTTACGACAGGAACACTGAAGCTTTCTTT.

The genes are TRBV4-3 and TRBJ2-1; 7 bases are a match to TRBD2. The CDR3 loop spans 13 amino acids. Germline V gene data show CDR1 as LGHNA and CDR2 as YSLEER. V trimming: 2 bases; J trimming: 10 bases; junction bases outside the gene matches: 5. In DNA form, the CDR3 reads TGCGCCAGCAGCCAAATAAGGGGAGGGGAGCAGTTCTTC. This gives the protein CASSQIRGGEQFF.